This T cell receptor beta chain was sequenced in a study of OX40 agonist ivuxolimab in advanced cancers. A note on the overall study: The costimulatory receptor OX40 (CD134) was targeted by ivuxolimab, a fully human IgG2 agonistic monoclonal antibody. Intravenous ivuxolimab was administered to patients every 2 weeks at six dose levels: 0.01, 0.1, 0.3, 1.5, 3 and 10 mg/kg. Of the approximately 54 patients in dose escalation, about 19 had hepatocellular carcinoma, about 15 had melanoma, 9 had renal cell carcinoma and 9 had head and neck cancer. A male proportion of approximately 83% and a mean age of roughly 58 years, ranging from about 20 to 79, were recorded for the dose-escalation cohort. Prior anti-PD-1, anti-PD-L1 or anti-CTLA-4 therapy was permitted, and about two fifths of dose-escalation patients had received checkpoint inhibitors. Partial responses were achieved by three dose-escalation patients, of whom one had hepatocellular carcinoma and two had cutaneous melanoma. The purpose of peripheral TCRbeta sequencing was to test whether ivuxolimab changed TCR sequence diversity and led to clonal T-cell expansion. The paper describes the monotherapy dose-escalation part (N ≈ 49 patients) of the phase I trial of ivuxolimab.

In regard to this clone: Its antigen remains unidentified. Base qualities are not provided; no much larger clone lies one nucleotide away.

The trim is 0 bases for V and 6 bases for J, with a gap of 7 bases between the germline ends. From a lookup of the germline V gene, CDR1 and CDR2 are SGHRS and YFSETQ. Counted from cysteine to phenylalanine, this CDR3 has 13 amino acids. Only the CDR3 portion is preserved as DNA: 39 bases, with reading frame beginning at the first base. Findings and caveats that apply to the study as a whole: Low levels of normalized T-cell clonal expansion were also shown by some nonresponding patients. In the 0.1-3.0 mg/kg groups, partial responders had among the lowest normalized peripheral clonal expansion, particularly in CD8+ T cells. The antigen specificity of the clonally expanded peripheral T cells was not determined. At doses of 0.1 to 3.0 mg/kg, clonal expansion of both CD4+ and CD8+ blood T cells was observed from baseline to week 6. On average, CD8+ T cells showed more expanded clones than CD4+ T cells after ivuxolimab.

The trial excluded patients who had a history of autoimmune disease or were on systemic immunosuppression. Peripheral blood for TCR sequencing was drawn from every dose cohort at baseline, at cycle 4 day 1 and at cycle 7 day 1. Samples were obtained from an open-label, multicenter, first-in-human phase I dose-escalation trial of ivuxolimab. Adults with locally advanced or metastatic head and neck squamous cell, hepatocellular, melanoma or renal cell carcinoma were enrolled in the trial. Before TCR sequencing, CD4+ T cells and CD8+ T cells were sorted from peripheral blood as separate populations. For sequencing of the TCRbeta CDR3 region, genomic DNA was extracted from the sorted cells. The immunoSEQ Assay was used to sequence the TCRbeta CDR3 regions. As stored in TCRdb, this immuneACCESS dataset retains in-frame rearrangements with V and J assigned. A fraction of the clones does not appear; measured against another copy, unresolved V genes explain less than half of the discrepancy, and the remainder lacks a known reason. This sample is represented by 70,000 to 85,000 clones; 70% to 85% of them were singletons. 0.95% to 1.3% of the sample is in the top ten clones.

The rearranged segments are TRBV5-1 and TRBJ2-1, with the D gene too uncertain to name. The sample consisted of CD4+ or CD8+ T cells sorted from blood, taken in a trial of the OX40 agonist ivuxolimab. The source of this sequence is an adult with an advanced solid tumor such as melanoma, head and neck, liver or kidney cancer. The bases read TGCGCCAGCAGCTTGGAAGGACCCAATGAGCAGTTCTTC. Translated, this gives CASSLEGPNEQFF. With the portions outside the CDR3 filled from the reference TRBV5-1 and TRBJ2-1 genes, the complete variable region becomes KAGVTQTPRYLIKTRGQQVTLSCSPISGHRSVSWYQQTPGQGLQFLFEYFSETQRNKGNFPGRFSGRQFSNSRSEMNVSTLELGDSALYLCASSLEGPNEQFFGPGTRLTVL.